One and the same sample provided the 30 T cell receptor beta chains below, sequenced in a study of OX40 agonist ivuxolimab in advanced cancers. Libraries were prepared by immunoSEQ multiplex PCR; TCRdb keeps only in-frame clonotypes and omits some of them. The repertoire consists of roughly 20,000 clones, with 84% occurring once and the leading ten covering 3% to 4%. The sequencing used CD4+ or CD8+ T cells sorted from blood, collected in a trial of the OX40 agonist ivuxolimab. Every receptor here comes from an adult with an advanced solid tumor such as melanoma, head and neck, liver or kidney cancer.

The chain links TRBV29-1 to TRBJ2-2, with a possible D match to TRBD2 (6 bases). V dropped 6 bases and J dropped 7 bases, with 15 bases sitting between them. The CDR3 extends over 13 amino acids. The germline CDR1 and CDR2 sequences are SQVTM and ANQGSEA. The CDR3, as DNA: TGCAGCGTAGCCGGGGCTAGCGTCGGGGAGCTGTTTTTT. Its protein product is CSVAGASVGELFF.

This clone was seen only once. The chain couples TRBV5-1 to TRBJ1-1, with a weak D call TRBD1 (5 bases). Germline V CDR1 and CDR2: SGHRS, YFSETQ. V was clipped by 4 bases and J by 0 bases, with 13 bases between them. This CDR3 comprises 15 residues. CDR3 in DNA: TGCGCCAGCAGCCTAACGACAGTCATGAACACTGAAGCTTTCTTT. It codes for CASSLTTVMNTEAFF.

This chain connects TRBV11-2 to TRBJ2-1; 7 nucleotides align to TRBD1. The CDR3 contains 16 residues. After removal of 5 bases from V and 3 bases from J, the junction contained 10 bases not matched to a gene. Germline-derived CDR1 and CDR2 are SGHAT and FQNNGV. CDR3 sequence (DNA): TGTGCCAGCAGCGTAAAACAGGGGATCGGCTACAATGAGCAGTTCTTC. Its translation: CASSVKQGIGYNEQFF. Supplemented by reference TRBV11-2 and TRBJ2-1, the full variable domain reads EAGVAQSPRYKIIEKRQSVAFWCNPISGHATLYWYQQILGQGPKLLIQFQNNGVVDDSQLPKDRFSAERLKGVDSTLKIQPAKLEDSAVYLCASSVKQGIGYNEQFFGPGTRLTVL.

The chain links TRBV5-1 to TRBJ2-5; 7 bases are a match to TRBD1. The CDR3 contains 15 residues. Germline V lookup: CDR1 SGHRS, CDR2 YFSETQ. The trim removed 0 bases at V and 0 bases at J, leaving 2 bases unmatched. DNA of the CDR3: TGCGCCAGCAGCTTGGGGACAGGCAACCAAGAGACCCAGTACTTC. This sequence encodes CASSLGTGNQETQYF. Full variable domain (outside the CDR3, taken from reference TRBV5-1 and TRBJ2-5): KAGVTQTPRYLIKTRGQQVTLSCSPISGHRSVSWYQQTPGQGLQFLFEYFSETQRNKGNFPGRFSGRQFSNSRSEMNVSTLELGDSALYLCASSLGTGNQETQYFGPGTRLLVL.

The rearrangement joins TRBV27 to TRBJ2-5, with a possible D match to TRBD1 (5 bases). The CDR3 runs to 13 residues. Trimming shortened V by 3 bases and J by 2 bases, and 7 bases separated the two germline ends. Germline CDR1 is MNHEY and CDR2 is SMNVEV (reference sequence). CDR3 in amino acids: CASSFQGQETQYF. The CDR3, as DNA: TGTGCCAGCAGTTTCCAGGGTCAAGAGACCCAGTACTTC.

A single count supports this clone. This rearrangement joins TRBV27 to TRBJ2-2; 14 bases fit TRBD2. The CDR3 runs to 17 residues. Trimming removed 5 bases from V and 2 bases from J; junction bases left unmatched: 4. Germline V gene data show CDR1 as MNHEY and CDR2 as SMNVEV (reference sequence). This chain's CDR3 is CASSPTSGRANTGELFF. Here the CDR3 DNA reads TGTGCCAGCAGTCCGACTAGCGGGAGGGCTAACACCGGGGAGCTGTTTTTT.

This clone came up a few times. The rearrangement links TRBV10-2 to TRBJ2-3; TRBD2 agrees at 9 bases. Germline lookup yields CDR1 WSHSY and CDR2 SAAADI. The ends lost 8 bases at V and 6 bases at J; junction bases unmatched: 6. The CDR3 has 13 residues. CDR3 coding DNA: TGCGCCAGCGGGGGGACTAGCTGGGATACGCAGTATTTT. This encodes CASGGTSWDTQYF.

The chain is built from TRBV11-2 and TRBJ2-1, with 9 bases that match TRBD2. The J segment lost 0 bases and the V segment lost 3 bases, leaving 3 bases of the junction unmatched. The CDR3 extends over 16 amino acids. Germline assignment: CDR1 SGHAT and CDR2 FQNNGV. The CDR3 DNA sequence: TGTGCCAGCAGCTTCGTTAGCGGGAGCTCCTACAATGAGCAGTTCTTC. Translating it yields CASSFVSGSSYNEQFF.

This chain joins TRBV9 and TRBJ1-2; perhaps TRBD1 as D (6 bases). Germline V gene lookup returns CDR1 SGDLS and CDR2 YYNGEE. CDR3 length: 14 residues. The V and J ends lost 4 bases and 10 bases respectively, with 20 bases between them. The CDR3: CASSPPSSGAAYTF. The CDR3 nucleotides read TGTGCCAGCAGCCCTCCATCTTCAGGGGCTGCCTACACCTTC.

The CDR3 nucleotides are TGTGCCAGCAGTCCTCGACTAGCGGGGGGTTCCTACAATGAGCAGTTCTTC. Its protein is CASSPRLAGGSYNEQFF. The V call is TRBV28, the J call TRBJ2-1; 13 bases are a match to TRBD2. The CDR3 runs to 17 residues. V dropped 5 bases and J dropped 1; count of bases not matched to a gene: 5. CDR1 MDHEN and CDR2 SYDVKM come from the germline V gene.

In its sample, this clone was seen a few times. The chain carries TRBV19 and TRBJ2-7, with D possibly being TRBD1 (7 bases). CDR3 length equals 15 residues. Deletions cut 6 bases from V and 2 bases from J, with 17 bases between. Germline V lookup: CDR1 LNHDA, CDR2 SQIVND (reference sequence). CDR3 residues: CASRGLGRGTYEQYF. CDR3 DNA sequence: TGTGCCAGTAGGGGACTTGGCAGGGGGACCTACGAGCAGTACTTC.

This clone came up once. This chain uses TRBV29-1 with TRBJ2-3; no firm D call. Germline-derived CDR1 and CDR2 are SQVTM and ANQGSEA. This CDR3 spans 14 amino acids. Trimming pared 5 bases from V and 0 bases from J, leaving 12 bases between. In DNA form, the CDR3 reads TGCAGCGTTCCCAACTCGGACAGCACAGATACGCAGTATTTT. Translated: CSVPNSDSTDTQYF.

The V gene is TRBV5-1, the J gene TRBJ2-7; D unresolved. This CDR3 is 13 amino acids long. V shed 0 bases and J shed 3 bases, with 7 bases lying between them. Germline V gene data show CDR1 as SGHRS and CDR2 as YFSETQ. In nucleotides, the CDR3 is TGCGCCAGCAGCTTGGGGGGAAACTACGAGCAGTACTTC. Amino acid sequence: CASSLGGNYEQYF.

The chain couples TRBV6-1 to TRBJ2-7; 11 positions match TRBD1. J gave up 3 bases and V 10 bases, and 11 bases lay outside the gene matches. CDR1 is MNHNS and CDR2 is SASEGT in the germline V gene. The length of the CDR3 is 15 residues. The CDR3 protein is CATEGWDRGNYEQYF. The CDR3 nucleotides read TGTGCCACCGAGGGATGGGACAGGGGGAACTACGAGCAGTACTTC.

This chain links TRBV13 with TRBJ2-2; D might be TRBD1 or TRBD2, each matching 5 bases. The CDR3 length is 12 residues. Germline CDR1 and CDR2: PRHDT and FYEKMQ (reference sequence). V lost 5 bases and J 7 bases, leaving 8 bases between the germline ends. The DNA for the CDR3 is TGTGCCAGCAGCCTGAGGGGCGGGGAGCTGTTTTTT. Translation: CASSLRGGELFF.

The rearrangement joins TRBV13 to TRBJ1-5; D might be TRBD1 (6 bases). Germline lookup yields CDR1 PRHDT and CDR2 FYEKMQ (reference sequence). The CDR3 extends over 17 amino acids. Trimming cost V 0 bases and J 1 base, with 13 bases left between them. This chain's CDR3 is CASSLGLGGKSNQPQHF. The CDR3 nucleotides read TGTGCCAGCAGCTTAGGCCTGGGGGGCAAGAGCAATCAGCCCCAGCATTTT.

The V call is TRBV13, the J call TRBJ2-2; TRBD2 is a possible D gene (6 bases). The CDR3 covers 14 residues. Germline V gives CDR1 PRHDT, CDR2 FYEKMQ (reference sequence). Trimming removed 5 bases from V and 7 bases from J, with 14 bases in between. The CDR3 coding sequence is TGTGCCAGCAGCCGGGGGTTAGAGGTCGGGGAGCTGTTTTTT. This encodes CASSRGLEVGELFF. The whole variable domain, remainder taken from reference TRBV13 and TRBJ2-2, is AAGVIQSPRHLIKEKRETATLKCYPIPRHDTVYWYQQGPGQDPQFLISFYEKMQSDKGSIPDRFSAQQFSDYHSELNMSSLELGDSALYFCASSRGLEVGELFFGEGSRLTVL.

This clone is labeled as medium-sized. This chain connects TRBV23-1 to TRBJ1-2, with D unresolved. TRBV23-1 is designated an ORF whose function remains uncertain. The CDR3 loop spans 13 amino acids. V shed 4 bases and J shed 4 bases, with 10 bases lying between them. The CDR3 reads CASSRVRGYGYTF. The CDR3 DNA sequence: TGCGCCAGCAGTCGGGTCCGGGGCTATGGCTACACCTTC.

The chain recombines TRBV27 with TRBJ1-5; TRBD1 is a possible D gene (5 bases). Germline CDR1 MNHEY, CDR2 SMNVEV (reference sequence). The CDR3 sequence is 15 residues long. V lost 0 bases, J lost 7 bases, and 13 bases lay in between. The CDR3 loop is CASSLSWQGVQPQHF. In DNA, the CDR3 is TGTGCCAGCAGTTTATCGTGGCAGGGTGTCCAGCCCCAGCATTTT.

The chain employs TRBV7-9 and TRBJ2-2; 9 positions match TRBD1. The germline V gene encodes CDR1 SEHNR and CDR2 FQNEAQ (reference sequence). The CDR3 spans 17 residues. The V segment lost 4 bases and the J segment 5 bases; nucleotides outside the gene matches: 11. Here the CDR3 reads CASSSGPWTGDTGELFF. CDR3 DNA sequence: TGTGCCAGCAGCTCGGGCCCTTGGACAGGGGATACCGGGGAGCTGTTTTTT.

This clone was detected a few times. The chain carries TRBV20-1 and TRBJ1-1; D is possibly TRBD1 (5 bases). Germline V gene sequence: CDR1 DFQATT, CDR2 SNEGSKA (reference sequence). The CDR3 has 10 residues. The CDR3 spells CRPTGAEAFF. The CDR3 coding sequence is TGCAGGCCGACGGGGGCTGAAGCTTTCTTT.

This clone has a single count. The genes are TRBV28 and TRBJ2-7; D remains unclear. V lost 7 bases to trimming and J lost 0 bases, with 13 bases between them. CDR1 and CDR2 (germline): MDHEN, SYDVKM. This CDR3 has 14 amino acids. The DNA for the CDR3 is TGTGCCAGCAAGAGGACCTATAGCTCCTACGAGCAGTACTTC. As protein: CASKRTYSSYEQYF.

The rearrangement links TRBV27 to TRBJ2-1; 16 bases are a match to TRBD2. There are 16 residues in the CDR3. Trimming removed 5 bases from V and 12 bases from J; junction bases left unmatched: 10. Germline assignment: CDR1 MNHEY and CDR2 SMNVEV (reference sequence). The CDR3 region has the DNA TGTGCCAGCAGTCCCGGGGGGACTAGCGGGAGGGCTGGGCAGTTCTTC. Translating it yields CASSPGGTSGRAGQFF.

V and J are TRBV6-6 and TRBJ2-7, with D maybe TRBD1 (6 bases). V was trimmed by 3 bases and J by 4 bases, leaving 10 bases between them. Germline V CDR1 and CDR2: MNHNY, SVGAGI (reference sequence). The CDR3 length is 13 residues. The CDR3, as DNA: TGTGCCAGCAGTTATGAACAGGGATACGAGCAGTACTTC. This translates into CASSYEQGYEQYF.

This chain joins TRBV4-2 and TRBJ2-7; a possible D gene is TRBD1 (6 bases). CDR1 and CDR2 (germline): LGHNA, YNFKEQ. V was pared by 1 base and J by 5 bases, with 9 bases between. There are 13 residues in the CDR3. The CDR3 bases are TGTGCCAGCAGCCAAGGACAGGCCGACGAGCAGTACTTC. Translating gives CASSQGQADEQYF.

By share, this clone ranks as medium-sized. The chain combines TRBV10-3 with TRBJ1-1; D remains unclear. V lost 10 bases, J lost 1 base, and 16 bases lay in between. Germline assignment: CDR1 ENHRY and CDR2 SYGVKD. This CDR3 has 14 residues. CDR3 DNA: TGTGCCACCACAGAGATGGAGGCGAACACTGAAGCTTTCTTT. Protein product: CATTEMEANTEAFF.

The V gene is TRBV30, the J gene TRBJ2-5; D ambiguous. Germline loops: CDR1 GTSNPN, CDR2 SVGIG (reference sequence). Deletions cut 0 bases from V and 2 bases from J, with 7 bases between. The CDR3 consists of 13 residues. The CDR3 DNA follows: TGTGCCTGGAGTGTAAATATACAAGAGACCCAGTACTTC. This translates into CAWSVNIQETQYF.

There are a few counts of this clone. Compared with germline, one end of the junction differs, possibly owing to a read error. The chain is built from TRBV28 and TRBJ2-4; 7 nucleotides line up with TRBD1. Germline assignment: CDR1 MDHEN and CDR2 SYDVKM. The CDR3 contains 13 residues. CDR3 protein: CASRSQRTGLNGF. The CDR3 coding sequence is TGTGCCAGCAGGTCCCAGAGGACAGGCCTCAATGGCTTC. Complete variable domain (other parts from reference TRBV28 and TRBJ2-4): DVKVTQSSRYLVKRTGEKVFLECVQDMDHENMFWYRQDPGLGLRLIYFSYDVKMKEKGDIPEGYSVSREKKERFSLILESASTNQTSMYLCASRSQRTGLNGFGAGTRLSVL.

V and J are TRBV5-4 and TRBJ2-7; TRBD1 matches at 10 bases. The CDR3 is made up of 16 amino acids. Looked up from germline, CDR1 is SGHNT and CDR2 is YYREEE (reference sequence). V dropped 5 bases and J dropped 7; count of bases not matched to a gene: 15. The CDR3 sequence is CASRPVSGTGVGEQYF. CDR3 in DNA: TGTGCCAGCAGACCAGTTTCCGGGACAGGGGTGGGGGAGCAGTACTTC.

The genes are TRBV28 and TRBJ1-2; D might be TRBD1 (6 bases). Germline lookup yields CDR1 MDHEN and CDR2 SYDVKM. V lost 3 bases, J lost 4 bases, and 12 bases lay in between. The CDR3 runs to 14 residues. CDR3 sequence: CASSLRTALYGYTF. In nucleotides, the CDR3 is TGTGCCAGCAGTTTGCGGACAGCTCTCTATGGCTACACCTTC.